Sequencing of this T cell receptor (beta chain) was carried out in a study of follicular helper T cells after annual influenza vaccination. The repertoire was sequenced with immunoSEQ multiplex PCR; TCRdb's copy has only in-frame clones and lacks some. The repertoire holds about 11,000 clones, with over 75% as singletons. The CDR3 consists of 14 residues. Unmatched junction bases numbered 5, after V lost 5 bases and J lost 3 bases. In germline, CDR1 is LNHDA, CDR2 SQIVND (reference sequence). The source was CXCR5- memory CD4+ T cells sorted from blood, collected 6 weeks after influenza vaccination. The chain has TRBV19 and TRBJ2-7, with TRBD1 matching 9 bases. The TCR comes from an adult who received the influenza vaccine. CDR3 amino acids: CASSPRDRDYEQYF. The CDR3 DNA follows: TGTGCCAGTAGTCCACGGGACAGGGACTACGAGCAGTACTTC.